This is a list of T cell receptor beta chains from one sample in a study of blood T cell repertoires in COVID-19. Some clones are missing from TCRdb's copy, which holds only in-frame ones; the method was immunoSEQ multiplex PCR. The table has 200,000 to 300,000 clones, around 88% seen once. The source material was PBMCs or T cells enriched from blood (not recorded which). The receptors shown here come from a woman aged 40-49 years with acute COVID-19. Both conserved end residues are part of each CDR3. Each record gives: CDR3 DNA, CDR3 protein, J gene, CDR3 length, D gene, V gene. The D gene is left open where the match is weak.

CDR3 DNA: TGCGCCAGCACGCAGGGGAACACTGAAGCTTTCTTT
CDR3 protein: CASTQGNTEAFF
J gene: TRBJ1-1
CDR3 length: 12
D gene: -
V gene: TRBV10-2

CDR3 DNA: TGTGCCTGGAGCTCAGGGGTCAATCAGCCCCAGCATTTT
CDR3 protein: CAWSSGVNQPQHF
J gene: TRBJ1-5
CDR3 length: 13
D gene: -
V gene: TRBV30

CDR3 DNA: TGCGCCAGCAGCTTGGCCAACTCTGGAAACACCATATATTTT
CDR3 protein: CASSLANSGNTIYF
J gene: TRBJ1-3
CDR3 length: 14
D gene: -
V gene: TRBV5-1

CDR3 DNA: TGTGCCAGCAGCCCCATGACCAAGGACAGAGGCGCCGGGGAGCTGTTTTTT
CDR3 protein: CASSPMTKDRGAGELFF
J gene: TRBJ2-2
CDR3 length: 17
D gene: -
V gene: TRBV5-4

CDR3 DNA: TGTGCCAGCAGCTTGGTCGGGGGAGAGACCCAGTACTTC
CDR3 protein: CASSLVGGETQYF
J gene: TRBJ2-5
CDR3 length: 13
D gene: -
V gene: TRBV5-6

CDR3 DNA: TGTGCCAGCCGACCCGGCCGGGACTATGGCTACACCTTC
CDR3 protein: CASRPGRDYGYTF
J gene: TRBJ1-2
CDR3 length: 13
D gene: -
V gene: TRBV27

CDR3 DNA: TGTGCCAGCAGCTTGTCCTACGGGTTTGGCTACACCTTC
CDR3 protein: CASSLSYGFGYTF
J gene: TRBJ1-2
CDR3 length: 13
D gene: -
V gene: TRBV5-4

CDR3 DNA: TGTGCCAGCAGCCCGAACAAAGAGACCCAGTACTTC
CDR3 protein: CASSPNKETQYF
J gene: TRBJ2-5
CDR3 length: 12
D gene: -
V gene: TRBV3-1/TRBV3-2

CDR3 DNA: TGTGCCAGCAGATCAAGGGAGGGGCTGTATACTGAAGCTTTCTTT
CDR3 protein: CASRSREGLYTEAFF
J gene: TRBJ1-1
CDR3 length: 15
D gene: -
V gene: TRBV27

CDR3 DNA: TGTGCCAGCAGCTTAGAAATTTCGGACAGGGATGGCTACACCTTC
CDR3 protein: CASSLEISDRDGYTF
J gene: TRBJ1-2
CDR3 length: 15
D gene: TRBD1
V gene: TRBV7-2